This entry is about one T cell receptor beta chain. In the authors' methods: Reference gene primers were amplified, and this amplification served to estimate nucleated cell counts. Clones were read by immunoSEQ multiplex PCR, and TCRdb kept only the in-frame ones, dropping some. D and trimming were read from the DNA, whereas the V and J calls and clone size are those reported in that table. The sample consists of 100,000 or so clones, 70% to 90% of them appearing once. This record belongs to a study of blood T cell repertoires in COVID-19. The CDR3 runs to 13 residues. Germline CDR1 SQVTM, CDR2 ANQGSEA. Trimming stripped 0 bases from V and 1 base from J, with 6 bases between.

The chain uses TRBV29-1 and TRBJ1-1, with unresolved D. Sequencing was carried out using peripheral blood. This receptor was taken from a human donor in a cohort sampled during active COVID-19. The CDR3 nucleotides are TGCAGCGTTGAAGAACAGACGAACACTGAAGCTTTCTTT. This gives the protein CSVEEQTNTEAFF.